This T cell receptor (beta chain) derives from a study of cytomegalovirus exposure and HLA in healthy donors. Study conclusions and caveats: Among TCR beta chains, those listed as cytomegalovirus-associated numbered around 180. HLA-A and HLA-B allele assignments for most subjects were reportedly predicted accurately using TCR beta sequences.

Trimming at V came to 4 bases and at J to 5 bases, leaving 8 bases not matched to a gene. This CDR3 contains 15 residues. Germline CDR1 and CDR2: MNHEY and SMNVEV (reference sequence). The PCR made use of 60 Vbeta and 13 Jbeta primers. The assay was immunoSEQ multiplex PCR, and TCRdb's table has in-frame clones only and misses some. The profile shows approximately 100,000 clones, over 75% of them singletons. Notes on this clone: The target antigen is unknown.

This receptor was identified in a man aged 35-49 years in good health and CMV-seropositive. The V gene is TRBV27, the J gene TRBJ2-5, with TRBD1 matching over 9 bases. Sequenced input: PBMCs. The CDR3 region has the DNA TGTGCCAGCAGTTCTGGGACAGGGTGGGTGGAGACCCAGTACTTC. Its protein is CASSSGTGWVETQYF.